The 6 T cell receptor beta chains reported below all come from one sample, sequenced in a study of blood T cell repertoires in COVID-19. Here immunoSEQ multiplex PCR was the method, and the copy in TCRdb shows in-frame clones only, minus some. The sample has fewer than 75,000 clones; roughly three quarters are singletons. Material for sequencing was peripheral blood. These receptor sequences come from a woman aged 55 to 70 with acute or convalescent COVID-19.

The chain combines TRBV5-8 with TRBJ1-6, with D tentatively TRBD1 (6 bases). Germline lookup yields CDR1 SGHTS and CDR2 YDEGEE. This CDR3 has 14 amino acids. Trimming took 4 bases from V and 7 from J, leaving 12 bases between them. As DNA, the CDR3 is TGTGCCAGCAGCGACGACAGGAGAAATTCACCCCTCCACTTT. It yields the protein CASSDDRRNSPLHF. Filled out from reference TRBV5-8 and TRBJ1-6, the complete variable domain reads EAGVTQSPTHLIKTRGQQATLRCSPISGHTSVYWYQQALGLGLQFLLWYDEGEERNRGNFPPRFSGRQFPNYSSELNVNALELEDSALYLCASSDDRRNSPLHFGNGTRLTVT.

The chain combines TRBV7-6 with TRBJ2-1; the match to TRBD2 covers 11 bases. CDR3 length equals 15 residues. The junction had 2 bases not matched to a gene; V was cut back by 4 bases and J by 3 bases. Per germline, CDR1 SGHVS and CDR2 FNYEAQ. CDR3 sequence: CASSSTSGVYNEQFF. CDR3 sequence (DNA): TGTGCCAGCAGCTCGACTAGCGGGGTCTACAATGAGCAGTTCTTC.

The V call is TRBV2, the J call TRBJ1-1; no clear D. Germline CDR1 reads SNHLY; CDR2 reads FYNNEI. The CDR3 runs to 13 residues. Trimming removed 9 bases from V and 1 base from J, with 12 bases in between. CDR3 sequence (DNA): TGTGCCAGATCGATCACTTCGAACACTGAAGCTTTCTTT. This translates into CARSITSNTEAFF. Complete variable domain (other parts from reference TRBV2 and TRBJ1-1): EPEVTQTPSHQVTQMGQEVILRCVPISNHLYFYWYRQILGQKVEFLVSFYNNEISEKSEIFDDQFSVERPDGSNFTLKIRSTKLEDSAMYFCARSITSNTEAFFGQGTRLTVV.

This clone was counted once. The chain is built from TRBV29-1 and TRBJ2-5; TRBD1 aligns across 7 bases. Germline CDR1 and CDR2: SQVTM and ANQGSEA. The CDR3 is 11 residues long. V dropped 5 bases and J dropped 4; count of bases not matched to a gene: 1. CDR3 DNA sequence: TGCAGCGTTCGACAGGGAGAGACCCAGTACTTC. Residues: CSVRQGETQYF.

This clone was counted once. The V gene is TRBV14, the J gene TRBJ1-4, with a possible D match to TRBD1 (5 bases). Germline V gene data show CDR1 as SGHDN and CDR2 as FVKESK. The V and J ends lost 1 base and 8 bases respectively, with 14 bases between them. The CDR3 loop spans 15 amino acids. CDR3 sequence: CASSQAGTAGEKLFF. CDR3 nucleotide sequence: TGTGCCAGCAGCCAAGCCGGGACTGCGGGGGAAAAACTGTTTTTT.

This chain connects TRBV5-1 to TRBJ2-3; 10 bases are shared with TRBD1. V lost 6 bases and J lost 8; bases outside the gene matches: 6. The germline gives CDR1 SGHRS, CDR2 YFSETQ. This CDR3 is 13 amino acids long. CDR3 residues: CASTTGGAGTQYF. CDR3 DNA sequence: TGCGCCAGCACGACAGGGGGCGCCGGTACGCAGTATTTT.